This is a list of T cell receptor beta chains from one sample in a study of shared clonotypes between healthy human individuals. The protocol was immunoSEQ multiplex PCR, while the TCRdb copy is restricted to in-frame clones and leaves out a portion. The table lists roughly 2 million clones, 95% of them singletons, with less than 0.15% in the top ten. Sequencing was carried out using naive CD4+ T cells sorted from blood. The receptors were sampled from a man between 18 and 29 years old in good health. Both conserved end residues are trimmed from each CDR3.

v_call	cdr3_aa
TRBV10-2	ASSESGLGATQY
TRBV28	ATIGRAGNTIY
TRBV7-8	ASSLAGLAGVEEQF
TRBV5-4	ASSFTLTGDTEAF
TRBV6-6	ASSYRASHTGELF
TRBV7-9	ASSLVAVNSPLH
TRBV30	AWSVAGFFYEQY
TRBV5-1	ASSLGPERARDQY
TRBV27	ASSPRQTDSSYNSPLH
TRBV18	ASSPGTAALNEQF